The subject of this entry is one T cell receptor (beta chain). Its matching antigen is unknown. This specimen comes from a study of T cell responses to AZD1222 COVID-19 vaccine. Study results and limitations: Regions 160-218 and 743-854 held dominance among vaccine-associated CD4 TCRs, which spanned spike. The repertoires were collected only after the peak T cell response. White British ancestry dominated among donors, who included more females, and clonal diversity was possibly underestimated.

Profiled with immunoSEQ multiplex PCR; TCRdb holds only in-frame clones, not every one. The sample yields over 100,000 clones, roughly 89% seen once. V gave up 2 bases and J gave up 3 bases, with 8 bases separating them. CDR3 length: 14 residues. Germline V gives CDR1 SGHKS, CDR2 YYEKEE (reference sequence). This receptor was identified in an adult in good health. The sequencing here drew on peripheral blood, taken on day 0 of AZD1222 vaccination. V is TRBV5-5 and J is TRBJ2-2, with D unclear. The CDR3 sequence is CASSFGGDTGELFF. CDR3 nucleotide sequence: TGTGCCAGCAGCTTTGGCGGTGACACCGGGGAGCTGTTTTTT.